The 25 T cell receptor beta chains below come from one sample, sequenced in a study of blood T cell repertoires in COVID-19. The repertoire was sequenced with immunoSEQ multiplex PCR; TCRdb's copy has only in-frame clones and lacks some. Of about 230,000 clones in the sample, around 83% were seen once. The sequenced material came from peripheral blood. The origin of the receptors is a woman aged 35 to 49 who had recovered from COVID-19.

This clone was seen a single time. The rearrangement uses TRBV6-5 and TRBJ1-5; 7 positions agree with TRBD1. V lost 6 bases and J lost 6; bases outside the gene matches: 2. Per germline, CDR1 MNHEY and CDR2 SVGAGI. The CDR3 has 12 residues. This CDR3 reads CASRQGFQPQHF. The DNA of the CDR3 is TGTGCCAGCAGACAGGGGTTTCAGCCCCAGCATTTT.

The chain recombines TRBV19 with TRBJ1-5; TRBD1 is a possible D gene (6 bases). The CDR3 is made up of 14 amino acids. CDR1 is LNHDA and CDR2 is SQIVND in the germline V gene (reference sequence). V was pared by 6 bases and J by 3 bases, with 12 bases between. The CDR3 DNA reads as TGTGCCAGTAGGGGGGGGCAGTTCAATCAGCCCCAGCATTTT. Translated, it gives CASRGGQFNQPQHF.

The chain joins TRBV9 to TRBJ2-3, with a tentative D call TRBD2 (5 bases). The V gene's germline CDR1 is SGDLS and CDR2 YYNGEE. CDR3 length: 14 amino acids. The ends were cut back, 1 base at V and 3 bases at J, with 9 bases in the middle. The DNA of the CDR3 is TGTGCCAGCAGCGTATCAGCGGTAACAGATACGCAGTATTTT. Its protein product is CASSVSAVTDTQYF. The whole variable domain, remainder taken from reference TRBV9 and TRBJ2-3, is DSGVTQTPKHLITATGQRVTLRCSPRSGDLSVYWYQQSLDQGLQFLIQYYNGEERAKGNILERFSAQQFPDLHSELNLSSLELGDSALYFCASSVSAVTDTQYFGPGTRLTVL.

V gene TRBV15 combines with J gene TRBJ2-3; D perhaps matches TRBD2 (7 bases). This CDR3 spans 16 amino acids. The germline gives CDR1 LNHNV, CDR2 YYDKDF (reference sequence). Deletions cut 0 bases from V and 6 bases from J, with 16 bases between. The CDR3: CATSRDPTGGLDTQYF. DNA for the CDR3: TGTGCCACCAGCAGAGATCCGACGGGGGGCCTGGATACGCAGTATTTT.

CDR3 region: CASSLYAGQINEQYF. The CDR3 DNA follows: TGCGCCAGCAGCTTGTACGCAGGGCAAATCAACGAGCAGTACTTC. The chain is built from TRBV5-1 and TRBJ2-7, with a possible D match to TRBD1 (5 bases). V was shortened by 1 base and J by 5 bases, with 16 bases between the two germline ends. Germline CDR1 SGHRS, CDR2 YFSETQ. This CDR3 contains 15 residues.

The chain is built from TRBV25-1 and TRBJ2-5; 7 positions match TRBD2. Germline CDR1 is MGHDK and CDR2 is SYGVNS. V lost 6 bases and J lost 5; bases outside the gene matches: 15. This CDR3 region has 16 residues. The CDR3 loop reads CASSPRLAGVWETQYF. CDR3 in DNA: TGTGCCAGCAGCCCCCGTCTGGCGGGGGTATGGGAGACCCAGTACTTC.

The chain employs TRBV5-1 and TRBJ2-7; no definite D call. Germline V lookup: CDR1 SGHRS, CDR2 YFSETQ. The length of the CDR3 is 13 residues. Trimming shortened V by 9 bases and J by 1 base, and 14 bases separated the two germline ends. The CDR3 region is CANHVSQSYEQYF. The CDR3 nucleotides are TGCGCCAACCACGTCTCCCAGTCCTACGAGCAGTACTTC.

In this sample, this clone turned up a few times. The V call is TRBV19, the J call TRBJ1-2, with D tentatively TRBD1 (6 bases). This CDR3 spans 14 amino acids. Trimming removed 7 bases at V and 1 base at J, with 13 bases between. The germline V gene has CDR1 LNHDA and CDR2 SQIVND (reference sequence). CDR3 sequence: CASTYIGGNYGYTF. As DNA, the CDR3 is TGTGCCAGTACCTACATAGGGGGTAACTATGGCTACACCTTC.

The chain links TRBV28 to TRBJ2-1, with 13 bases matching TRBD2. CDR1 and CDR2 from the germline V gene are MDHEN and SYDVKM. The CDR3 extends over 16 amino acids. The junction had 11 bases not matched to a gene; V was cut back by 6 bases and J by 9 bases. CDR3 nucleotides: TGTGCCAGCAGACTTACTAGCGGGGGGGCCTGGGGTGAGCAGTTCTTC. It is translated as CASRLTSGGAWGEQFF. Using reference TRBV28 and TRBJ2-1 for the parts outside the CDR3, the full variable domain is DVKVTQSSRYLVKRTGEKVFLECVQDMDHENMFWYRQDPGLGLRLIYFSYDVKMKEKGDIPEGYSVSREKKERFSLILESASTNQTSMYLCASRLTSGGAWGEQFFGPGTRLTVL.

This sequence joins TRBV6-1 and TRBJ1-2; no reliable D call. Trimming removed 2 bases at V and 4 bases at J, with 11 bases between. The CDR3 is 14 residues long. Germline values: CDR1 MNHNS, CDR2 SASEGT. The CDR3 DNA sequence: TGTGCCAGCAGTGAATCCCCGGCGGGCTATGGCTACACCTTC. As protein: CASSESPAGYGYTF.

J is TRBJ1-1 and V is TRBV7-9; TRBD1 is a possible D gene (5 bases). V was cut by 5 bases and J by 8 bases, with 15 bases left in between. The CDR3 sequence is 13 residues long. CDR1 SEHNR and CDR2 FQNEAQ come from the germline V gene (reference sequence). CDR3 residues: CASSRSGTEEAFF. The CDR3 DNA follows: TGTGCCAGCAGCAGAAGCGGGACGGAAGAAGCTTTCTTT.

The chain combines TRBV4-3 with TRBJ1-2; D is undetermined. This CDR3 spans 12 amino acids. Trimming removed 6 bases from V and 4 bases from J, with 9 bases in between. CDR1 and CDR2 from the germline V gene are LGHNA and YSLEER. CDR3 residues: CASSRGSYGYTF. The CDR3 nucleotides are TGCGCCAGCAGTAGAGGGAGCTATGGCTACACCTTC.

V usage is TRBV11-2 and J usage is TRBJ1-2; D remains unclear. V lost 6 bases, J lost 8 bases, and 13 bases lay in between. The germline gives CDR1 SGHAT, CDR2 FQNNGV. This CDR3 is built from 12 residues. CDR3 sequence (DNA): TGTGCCAGCAGGCCGGGGTTTGGAGGCTACACCTTC. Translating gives CASRPGFGGYTF.

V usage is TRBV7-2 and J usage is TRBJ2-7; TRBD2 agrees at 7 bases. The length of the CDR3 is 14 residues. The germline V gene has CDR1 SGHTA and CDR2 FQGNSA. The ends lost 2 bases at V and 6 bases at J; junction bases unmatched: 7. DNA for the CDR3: TGTGCCAGCAGCTTAACCGGGTTAGCGGGCGAGCAGTACTTC. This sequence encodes CASSLTGLAGEQYF. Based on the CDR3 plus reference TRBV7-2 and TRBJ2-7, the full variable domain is GAGVSQSPSNKVTEKGKDVELRCDPISGHTALYWYRQSLGQGLEFLIYFQGNSAPDKSGLPSDRFSAERTGGSVSTLTIQRTQQEDSAVYLCASSLTGLAGEQYFGPGTRLTVT.

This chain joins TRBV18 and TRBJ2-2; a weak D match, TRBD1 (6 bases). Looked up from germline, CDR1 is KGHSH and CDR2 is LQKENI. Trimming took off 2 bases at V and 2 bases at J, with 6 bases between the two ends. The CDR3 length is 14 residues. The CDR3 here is CASSPGTNTGELFF. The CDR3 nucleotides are TGTGCCAGCTCACCAGGGACAAACACCGGGGAGCTGTTTTTT.

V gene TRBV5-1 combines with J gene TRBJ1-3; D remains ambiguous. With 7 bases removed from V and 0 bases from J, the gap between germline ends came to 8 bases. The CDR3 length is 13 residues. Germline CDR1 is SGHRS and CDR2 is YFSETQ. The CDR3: CASCLSSGNTIYF. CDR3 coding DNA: TGCGCCAGCTGCCTCAGCTCTGGAAACACCATATATTTT.

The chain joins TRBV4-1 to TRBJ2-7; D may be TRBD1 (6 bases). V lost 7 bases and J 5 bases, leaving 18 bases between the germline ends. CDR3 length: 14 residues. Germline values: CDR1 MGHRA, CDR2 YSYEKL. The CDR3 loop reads CASTTGAGANEQYF. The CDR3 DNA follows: TGCGCCAGCACCACAGGTGCAGGGGCCAACGAGCAGTACTTC.

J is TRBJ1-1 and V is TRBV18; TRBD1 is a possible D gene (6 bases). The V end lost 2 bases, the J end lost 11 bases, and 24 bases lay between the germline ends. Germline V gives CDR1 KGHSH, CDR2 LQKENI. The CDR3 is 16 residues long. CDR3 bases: TGTGCCAGCTCACCAACTATTCACAACCAACAGGGCCGCGCTTTCTTT. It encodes CASSPTIHNQQGRAFF.

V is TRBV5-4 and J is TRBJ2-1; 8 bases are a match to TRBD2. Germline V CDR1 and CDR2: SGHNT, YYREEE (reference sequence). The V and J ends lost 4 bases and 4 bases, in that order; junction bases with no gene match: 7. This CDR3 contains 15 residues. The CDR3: CASSPTGGSYNEQFF. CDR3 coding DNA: TGTGCCAGCAGCCCCACGGGGGGGTCTTACAATGAGCAGTTCTTC.

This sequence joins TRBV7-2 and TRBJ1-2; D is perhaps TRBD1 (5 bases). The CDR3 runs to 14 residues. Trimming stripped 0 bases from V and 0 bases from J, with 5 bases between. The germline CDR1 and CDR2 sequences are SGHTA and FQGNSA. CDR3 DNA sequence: TGTGCCAGCAGCTTAGCGACAGCTAACTATGGCTACACCTTC. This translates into CASSLATANYGYTF. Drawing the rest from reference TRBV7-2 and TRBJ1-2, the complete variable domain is GAGVSQSPSNKVTEKGKDVELRCDPISGHTALYWYRQSLGQGLEFLIYFQGNSAPDKSGLPSDRFSAERTGGSVSTLTIQRTQQEDSAVYLCASSLATANYGYTFGSGTRLTVV.

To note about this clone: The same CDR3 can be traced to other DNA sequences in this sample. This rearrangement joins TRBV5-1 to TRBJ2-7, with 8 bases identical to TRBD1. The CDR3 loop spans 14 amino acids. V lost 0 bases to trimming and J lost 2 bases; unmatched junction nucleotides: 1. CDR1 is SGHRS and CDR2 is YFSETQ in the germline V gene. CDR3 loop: CASSLEQGAYEQYF. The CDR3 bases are TGCGCCAGCAGCTTGGAACAGGGGGCCTACGAGCAGTACTTC.

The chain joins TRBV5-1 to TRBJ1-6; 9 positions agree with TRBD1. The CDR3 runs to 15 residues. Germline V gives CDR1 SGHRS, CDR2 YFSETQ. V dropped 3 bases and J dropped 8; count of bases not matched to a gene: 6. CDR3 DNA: TGCGCCAGCAGCTCCCGGGACAGGGTGGATTCACCCCTCCACTTT. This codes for CASSSRDRVDSPLHF.

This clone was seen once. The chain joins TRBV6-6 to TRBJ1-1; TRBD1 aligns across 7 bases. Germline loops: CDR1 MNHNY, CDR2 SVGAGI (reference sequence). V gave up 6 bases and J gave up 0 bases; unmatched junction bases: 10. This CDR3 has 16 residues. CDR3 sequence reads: CASSTPGQLMNTEAFF. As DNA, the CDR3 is TGTGCCAGCAGCACACCGGGACAGTTAATGAACACTGAAGCTTTCTTT.

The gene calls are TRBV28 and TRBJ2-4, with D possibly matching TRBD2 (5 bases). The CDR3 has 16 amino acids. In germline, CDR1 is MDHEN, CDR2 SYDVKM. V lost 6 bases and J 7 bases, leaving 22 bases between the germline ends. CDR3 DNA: TGTGCCAGCAGCAGTCCGGGTCAGCCCAGAGGGAACATTCAGTACTTC. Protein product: CASSSPGQPRGNIQYF.

In DNA form, the CDR3 reads TGTGCCACCAGCAGGAGCACAGGGGGCGTAAGCAATCAGCCCCAGCATTTT. It specifies CATSRSTGGVSNQPQHF. J is TRBJ1-5 and V is TRBV15; 9 bases agree with TRBD1. This CDR3 is built from 17 residues. Germline V gives CDR1 LNHNV, CDR2 YYDKDF (reference sequence). V lost 3 bases and J lost 1; bases outside the gene matches: 7.